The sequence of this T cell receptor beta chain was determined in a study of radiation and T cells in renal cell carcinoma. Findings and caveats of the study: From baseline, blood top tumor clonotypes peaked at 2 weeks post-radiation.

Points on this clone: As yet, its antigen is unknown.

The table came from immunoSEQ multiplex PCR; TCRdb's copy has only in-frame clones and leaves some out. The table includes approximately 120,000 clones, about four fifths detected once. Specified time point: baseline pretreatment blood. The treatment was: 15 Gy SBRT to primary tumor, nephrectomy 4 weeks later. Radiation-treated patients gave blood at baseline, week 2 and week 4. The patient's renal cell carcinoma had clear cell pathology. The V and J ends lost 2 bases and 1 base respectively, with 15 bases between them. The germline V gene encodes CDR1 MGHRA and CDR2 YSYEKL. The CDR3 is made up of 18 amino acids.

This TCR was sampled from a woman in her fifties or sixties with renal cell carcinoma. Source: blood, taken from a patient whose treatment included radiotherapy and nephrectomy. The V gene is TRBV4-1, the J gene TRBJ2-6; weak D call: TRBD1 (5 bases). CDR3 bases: TGCGCCAGCAGCCAACCCGAAGAAGGGGAATCTGGGGCCAACGTCCTGACTTTC. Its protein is CASSQPEEGESGANVLTF.